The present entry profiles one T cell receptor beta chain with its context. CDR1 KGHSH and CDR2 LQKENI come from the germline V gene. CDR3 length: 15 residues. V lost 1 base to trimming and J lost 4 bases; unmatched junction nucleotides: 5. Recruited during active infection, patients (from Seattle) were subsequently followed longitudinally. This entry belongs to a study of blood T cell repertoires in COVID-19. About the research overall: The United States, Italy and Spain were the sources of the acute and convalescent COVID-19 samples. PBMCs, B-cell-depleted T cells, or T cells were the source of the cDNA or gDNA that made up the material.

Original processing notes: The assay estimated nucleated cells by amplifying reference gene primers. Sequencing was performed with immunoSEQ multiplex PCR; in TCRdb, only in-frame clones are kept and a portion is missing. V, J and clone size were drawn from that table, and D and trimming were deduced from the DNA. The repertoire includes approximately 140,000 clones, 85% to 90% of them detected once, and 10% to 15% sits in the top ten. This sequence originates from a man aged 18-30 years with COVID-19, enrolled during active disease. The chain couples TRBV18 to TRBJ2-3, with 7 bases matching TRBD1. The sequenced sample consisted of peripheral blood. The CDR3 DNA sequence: TGTGCCAGCTCACCACAGGGGGCTGCTGCAGATACGCAGTATTTT. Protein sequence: CASSPQGAAADTQYF.